Each of the 19 T cell receptor beta chains below was sequenced from the same sample in a study of cytomegalovirus exposure and HLA in healthy donors. TCRdb's table, derived via immunoSEQ multiplex PCR, lists solely in-frame clones and lacks some. The table includes more than 300,000 clones, 70% to 90% detected once. The specimen sequenced was PBMCs. The receptor set was obtained from a woman younger than 30 in good health and CMV-seronegative.

The rearrangement uses TRBV27 and TRBJ1-5; 7 bases are a match to TRBD1. There are 15 residues in the CDR3. V lost 5 bases and J lost 6; bases outside the gene matches: 10. Germline CDR1 is MNHEY and CDR2 is SMNVEV (reference sequence). The DNA for the CDR3 is TGTGCCAGCAGTACAACAGGGGAGTTGGGTCAGCCCCAGCATTTT. This codes for CASSTTGELGQPQHF.

The chain recombines TRBV29-1 with TRBJ1-2, with 10 positions matching TRBD1. J gave up 4 bases and V 6 bases, and 5 bases lay outside the gene matches. Germline CDR1 SQVTM, CDR2 ANQGSEA. The CDR3 has 13 residues. The DNA for the CDR3 is TGCAGCGTCGAGGACAGGGGGATCTATGGCTACACCTTC. It encodes CSVEDRGIYGYTF.

This clone was seen a single time. The J gene is TRBJ2-5, the V gene TRBV27; 10 bases are a match to TRBD2. Germline V gives CDR1 MNHEY, CDR2 SMNVEV (reference sequence). J gave up 1 base and V 6 bases, and 11 bases lay outside the gene matches. This CDR3 has 17 amino acids. The CDR3 loop reads CASSQSSGLAVQETQYF. In DNA, the CDR3 is TGTGCCAGCAGCCAAAGTTCCGGACTAGCGGTCCAAGAGACCCAGTACTTC.

The V call is TRBV30, the J call TRBJ2-1; D gene unclear. Trimming shortened V by 2 bases and J by 5 bases, and 10 bases separated the two germline ends. This CDR3 contains 13 residues. Germline V CDR1 and CDR2: GTSNPN, SVGIG (reference sequence). CDR3 in DNA: TGTGCCTGGAGTCCCCTTCTTAACAATGAGCAGTTCTTC. Translating gives CAWSPLLNNEQFF.

This rearrangement joins TRBV6-5 to TRBJ2-7; tentatively, D is TRBD1 (8 bases). Germline CDR1 and CDR2: MNHEY and SVGAGI. V gave up 1 base and J gave up 5 bases, with 15 bases separating them. CDR3 length: 15 amino acids. The CDR3, as DNA: TGTGCCAGCAGTTACTTCAAACAGGGGGGGAACGAGCAGTACTTC. It specifies CASSYFKQGGNEQYF.

The CDR3 sequence: CASKEGVPDTQYF. Here the CDR3 DNA reads TGCGCCAGCAAAGAGGGAGTCCCAGATACGCAGTATTTT. This chain connects TRBV10-2 to TRBJ2-3; the D gene is possibly TRBD2 (5 bases). CDR1 is WSHSY, CDR2 SAAADI, per germline. Trimming removed 7 bases from V and 4 bases from J, with 12 bases in between. The CDR3 length is 13 residues.

This sequence joins TRBV9 and TRBJ2-7, with TRBD1 matching 10 bases. This CDR3 is 15 amino acids long. V was pared by 0 bases and J by 5 bases, with 5 bases of the junction left unmatched. CDR1 and CDR2 from the germline V gene are SGDLS and YYNGEE. The CDR3 region has the DNA TGTGCCAGCAGCGTAGCCGGGACAGGGGTCCACGAGCAGTACTTC. Translating gives CASSVAGTGVHEQYF. Supplemented by reference TRBV9 and TRBJ2-7, the full variable domain reads DSGVTQTPKHLITATGQRVTLRCSPRSGDLSVYWYQQSLDQGLQFLIQYYNGEERAKGNILERFSAQQFPDLHSELNLSSLELGDSALYFCASSVAGTGVHEQYFGPGTRLTVT.

The chain has TRBV13 and TRBJ1-5; 9 bases map to TRBD1. Germline lookup yields CDR1 PRHDT and CDR2 FYEKMQ (reference sequence). Unmatched junction bases numbered 4, after V lost 4 bases and J lost 6 bases. This CDR3 is built from 14 residues. The CDR3 region is CASSSGTGFQPQHF. CDR3 bases: TGTGCCAGCAGCTCCGGGACAGGGTTTCAGCCCCAGCATTTT.

The chain uses TRBV30 and TRBJ1-5; no reliable D call. Germline V gene data show CDR1 as GTSNPN and CDR2 as SVGIG (reference sequence). V was trimmed by 2 bases and J by 0 bases, leaving 11 bases between them. This CDR3 is built from 15 residues. This chain's CDR3 is CAWSPRFYSNQPQHF. The CDR3 DNA reads TGTGCCTGGAGTCCCCGGTTTTATAGCAATCAGCCCCAGCATTTT.

The chain recombines TRBV2 with TRBJ2-1, with 8 bases matching TRBD2. The CDR3 has 15 amino acids. Germline CDR1 and CDR2: SNHLY and FYNNEI. V shed 4 bases, J shed 15 bases, and the junction held 17 bases outside the gene matches. The chain's CDR3 is CASSGPAGDIPGLFF. The CDR3 region has the DNA TGTGCCAGCAGTGGGCCAGCGGGGGACATCCCGGGGCTGTTCTTC.

This chain joins TRBV2 and TRBJ2-3, with 12 bases lining up with TRBD2. V lost 2 bases to trimming and J lost 2 bases; unmatched junction nucleotides: 5. This CDR3 is built from 17 residues. Germline values: CDR1 SNHLY, CDR2 FYNNEI. The CDR3: CASSESGLAGLTDTQYF. As DNA, the CDR3 is TGTGCCAGCAGTGAAAGCGGACTAGCGGGGCTCACAGATACGCAGTATTTT.

The chain is built from TRBV11-2 and TRBJ1-2; TRBD1 aligns across 8 bases. J lost 7 bases, V lost 6 bases, and 13 bases had no gene match. Per germline, CDR1 SGHAT and CDR2 FQNNGV. The CDR3 runs 15 residues. The CDR3 spells CASSHPRRQGSGYTF. CDR3 nucleotide sequence: TGTGCCAGCAGTCATCCGAGGAGACAGGGGTCTGGCTACACCTTC. Complete variable domain (other parts from reference TRBV11-2 and TRBJ1-2): EAGVAQSPRYKIIEKRQSVAFWCNPISGHATLYWYQQILGQGPKLLIQFQNNGVVDDSQLPKDRFSAERLKGVDSTLKIQPAKLEDSAVYLCASSHPRRQGSGYTFGSGTRLTVV.

CDR3 amino acids: CASSQVGEQLGWGYGYTF. CDR3 DNA: TGTGCCAGCAGCCAAGTGGGAGAACAGTTAGGGTGGGGCTATGGCTACACCTTC. The chain carries TRBV14 and TRBJ1-2; no clear D gene. Trimming shortened V by 1 base and J by 4 bases, and 22 bases separated the two germline ends. The CDR3 is made up of 18 amino acids. Germline-derived CDR1 and CDR2 are SGHDN and FVKESK.

This chain joins TRBV18 and TRBJ2-7; 12 bases map to TRBD2. This CDR3 has 16 amino acids. Germline loops: CDR1 KGHSH, CDR2 LQKENI. V trimming: 5 bases; J trimming: 0 bases; junction bases outside the gene matches: 5. The CDR3 nucleotides read TGTGCCAGCTCATTTAGACTAGCGGGAGCCTCCTACGAGCAGTACTTC. Translating gives CASSFRLAGASYEQYF.

The chain links TRBV4-1 to TRBJ1-5; D not resolved. CDR3 length: 17 residues. V was shortened by 4 bases and J by 0 bases, with 16 bases between the two germline ends. Germline CDR1 reads MGHRA; CDR2 reads YSYEKL. The CDR3 DNA reads as TGCGCCAGCAGCCCCTCGGGGAGGACGGATAGCAATCAGCCCCAGCATTTT. It specifies CASSPSGRTDSNQPQHF.

The CDR3 region is CSVAQGLTDTQYF. Here the CDR3 DNA reads TGCAGCGTTGCTCAGGGCCTCACAGATACGCAGTATTTT. This chain joins TRBV29-1 and TRBJ2-3, with D possibly TRBD1 on 5 matching bases. Germline assignment: CDR1 SQVTM and CDR2 ANQGSEA. The CDR3 spans 13 residues. The V and J ends lost 4 bases and 2 bases respectively, with 10 bases between them.

The V and J genes are TRBV7-9 and TRBJ2-1; TRBD2 matches at 9 bases. Germline V gene sequence: CDR1 SEHNR, CDR2 FQNEAQ (reference sequence). Trimming at V came to 4 bases and at J to 4 bases, leaving 14 bases not matched to a gene. This CDR3 comprises 18 residues. CDR3 amino acids: CASSSLRGGGALYNEQFF. The CDR3 nucleotides are TGTGCCAGCAGCTCCCTAAGGGGCGGGGGGGCCCTGTACAATGAGCAGTTCTTC.

The gene calls are TRBV4-1 and TRBJ2-5; D is unclear. Per the germline V gene, CDR1 is MGHRA and CDR2 is YSYEKL. Trimming removed 1 base at V and 2 bases at J, with 8 bases between. This CDR3 has 14 amino acids. This CDR3 is CASSQVPDQETQYF. The CDR3, as DNA: TGCGCCAGCAGCCAAGTCCCAGATCAAGAGACCCAGTACTTC.

The sample holds many counts of this clone. This chain connects TRBV4-1 to TRBJ2-5; the match to TRBD2 covers 8 bases. There are 18 residues in the CDR3. Germline assignment: CDR1 MGHRA and CDR2 YSYEKL. Trimming removed 1 base from V and 4 bases from J; junction bases left unmatched: 14. The CDR3 nucleotides read TGCGCCAGCAGCCAAGGCCTCATAAGGCGGGAGGTTTCAGAGACCCAGTACTTC. Translating gives CASSQGLIRREVSETQYF.